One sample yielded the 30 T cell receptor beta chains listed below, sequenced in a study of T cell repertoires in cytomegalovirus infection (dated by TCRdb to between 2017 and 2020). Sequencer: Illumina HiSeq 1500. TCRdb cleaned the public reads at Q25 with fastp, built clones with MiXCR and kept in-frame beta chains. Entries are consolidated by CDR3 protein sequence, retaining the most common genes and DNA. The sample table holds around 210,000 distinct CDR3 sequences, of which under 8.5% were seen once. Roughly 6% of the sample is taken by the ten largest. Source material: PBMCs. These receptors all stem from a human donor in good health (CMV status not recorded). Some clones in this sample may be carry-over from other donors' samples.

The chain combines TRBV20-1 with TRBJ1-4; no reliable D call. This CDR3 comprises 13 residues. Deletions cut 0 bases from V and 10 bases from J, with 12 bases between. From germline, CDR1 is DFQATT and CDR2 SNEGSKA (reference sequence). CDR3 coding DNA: TGCAGTGCTAGAGATACCGTTGCCGGAAAACTGTTTTTT. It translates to CSARDTVAGKLFF.

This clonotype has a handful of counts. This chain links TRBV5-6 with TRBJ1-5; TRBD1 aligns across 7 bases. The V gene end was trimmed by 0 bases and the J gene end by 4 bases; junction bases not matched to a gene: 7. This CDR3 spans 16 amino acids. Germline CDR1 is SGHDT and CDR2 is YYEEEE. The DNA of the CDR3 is TGTGCCAGCAGCTTGGAGTCCAGGGGGAGGAATCAGCCCCAGCATTTT. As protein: CASSLESRGRNQPQHF.

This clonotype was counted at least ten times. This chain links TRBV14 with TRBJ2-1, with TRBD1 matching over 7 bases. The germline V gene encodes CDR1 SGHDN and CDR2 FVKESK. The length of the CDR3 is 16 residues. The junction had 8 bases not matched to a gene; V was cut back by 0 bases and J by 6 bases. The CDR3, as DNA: TGTGCCAGCAGCCAAGATCCCCGTTGGGACAGCAATGAGCAGTTCTTC. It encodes CASSQDPRWDSNEQFF.

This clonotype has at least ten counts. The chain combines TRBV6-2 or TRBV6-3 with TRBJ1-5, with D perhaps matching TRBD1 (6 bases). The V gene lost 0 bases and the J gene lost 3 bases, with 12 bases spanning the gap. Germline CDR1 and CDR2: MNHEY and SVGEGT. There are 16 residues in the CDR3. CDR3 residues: CASSYSGAGDNQPQHF. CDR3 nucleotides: TGTGCCAGCAGTTACTCCGGTGCAGGGGACAATCAGCCCCAGCATTTT.

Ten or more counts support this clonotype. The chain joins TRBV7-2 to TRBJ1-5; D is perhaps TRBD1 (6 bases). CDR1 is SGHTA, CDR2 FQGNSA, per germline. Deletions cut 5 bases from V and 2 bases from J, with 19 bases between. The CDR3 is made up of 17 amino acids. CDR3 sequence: CASSIGGGGLGNQPQHF. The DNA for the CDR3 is TGTGCCAGCAGCATCGGGGGGGGGGGGCTCGGCAATCAGCCCCAGCATTTT.

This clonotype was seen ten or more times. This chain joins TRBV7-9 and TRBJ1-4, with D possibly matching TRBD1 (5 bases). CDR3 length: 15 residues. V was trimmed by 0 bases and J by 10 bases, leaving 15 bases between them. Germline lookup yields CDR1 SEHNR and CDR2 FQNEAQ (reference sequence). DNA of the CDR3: TGTGCCAGCAGCTTAGCCTCCGTGCGGCAGGGAAAACTGTTTTTT. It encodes CASSLASVRQGKLFF.

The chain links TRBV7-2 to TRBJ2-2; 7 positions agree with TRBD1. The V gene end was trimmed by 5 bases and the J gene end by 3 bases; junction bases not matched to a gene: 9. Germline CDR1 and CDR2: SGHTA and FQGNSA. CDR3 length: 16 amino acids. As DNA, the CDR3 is TGTGCCAGCAGCGTCGACAGGGTAGGCGACACCGGGGAGCTGTTTTTT. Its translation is CASSVDRVGDTGELFF. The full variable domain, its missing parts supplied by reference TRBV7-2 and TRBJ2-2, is GAGVSQSPSNKVTEKGKDVELRCDPISGHTALYWYRQSLGQGLEFLIYFQGNSAPDKSGLPSDRFSAERTGGSVSTLTIQRTQQEDSAVYLCASSVDRVGDTGELFFGEGSRLTVL.

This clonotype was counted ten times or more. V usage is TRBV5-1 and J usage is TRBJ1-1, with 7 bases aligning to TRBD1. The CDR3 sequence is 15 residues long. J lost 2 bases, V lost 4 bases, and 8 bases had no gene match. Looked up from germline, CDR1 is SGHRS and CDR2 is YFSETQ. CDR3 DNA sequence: TGCGCCAGCAGCGAACCGGGACAGCCTAACACTGAAGCTTTCTTT. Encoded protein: CASSEPGQPNTEAFF. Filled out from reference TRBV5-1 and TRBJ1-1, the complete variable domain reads KAGVTQTPRYLIKTRGQQVTLSCSPISGHRSVSWYQQTPGQGLQFLFEYFSETQRNKGNFPGRFSGRQFSNSRSEMNVSTLELGDSALYLCASSEPGQPNTEAFFGQGTRLTVV.

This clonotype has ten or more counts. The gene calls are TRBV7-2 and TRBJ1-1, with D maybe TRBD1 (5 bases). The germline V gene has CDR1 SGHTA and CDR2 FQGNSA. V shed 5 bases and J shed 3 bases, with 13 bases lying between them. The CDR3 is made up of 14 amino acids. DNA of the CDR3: TGTGCCAGCAGCCCGGGGGGGGGTTACACTGAAGCTTTCTTT. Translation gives CASSPGGGYTEAFF.

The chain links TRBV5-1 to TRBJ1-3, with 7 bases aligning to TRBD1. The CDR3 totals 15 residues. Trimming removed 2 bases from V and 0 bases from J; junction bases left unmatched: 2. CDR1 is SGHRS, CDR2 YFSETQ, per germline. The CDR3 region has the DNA TGCGCCAGCAGCTTTACAGGGGACTCTGGAAACACCATATATTTT. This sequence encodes CASSFTGDSGNTIYF.

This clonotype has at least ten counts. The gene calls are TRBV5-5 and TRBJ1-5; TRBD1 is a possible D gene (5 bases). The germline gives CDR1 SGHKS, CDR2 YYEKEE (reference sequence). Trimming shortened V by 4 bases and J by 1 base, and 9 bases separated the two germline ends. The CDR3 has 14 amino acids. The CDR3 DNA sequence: TGTGCCAGCAGCACGGGACCCAGCAATCAGCCCCAGCATTTT. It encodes CASSTGPSNQPQHF.

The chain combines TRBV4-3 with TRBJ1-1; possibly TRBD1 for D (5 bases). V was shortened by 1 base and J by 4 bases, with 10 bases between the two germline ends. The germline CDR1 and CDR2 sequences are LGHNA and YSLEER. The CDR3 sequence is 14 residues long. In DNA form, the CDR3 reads TGCGCCAGCAGCCAAGTAGCGGGGCCCACTGAAGCTTTCTTT. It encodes CASSQVAGPTEAFF.

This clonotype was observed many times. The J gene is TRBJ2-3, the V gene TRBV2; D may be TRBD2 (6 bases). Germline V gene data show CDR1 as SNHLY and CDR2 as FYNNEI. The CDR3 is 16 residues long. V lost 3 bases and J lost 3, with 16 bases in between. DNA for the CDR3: TGTGCCAGCAGTGATCGTAGGAGGGGTAGTACAGATACGCAGTATTTT. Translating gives CASSDRRRGSTDTQYF.

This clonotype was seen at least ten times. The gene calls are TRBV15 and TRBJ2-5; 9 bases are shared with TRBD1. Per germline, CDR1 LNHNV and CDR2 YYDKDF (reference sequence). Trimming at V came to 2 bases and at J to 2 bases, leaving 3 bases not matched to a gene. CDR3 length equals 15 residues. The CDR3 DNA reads TGTGCCACCAGCAGACCAGGACAGGGGCAAGAGACCCAGTACTTC. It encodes CATSRPGQGQETQYF. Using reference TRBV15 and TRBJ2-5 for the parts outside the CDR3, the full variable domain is DAMVIQNPRYQVTQFGKPVTLSCSQTLNHNVMYWYQQKSSQAPKLLFHYYDKDFNNEADTPDNFQSRRPNTSFCFLDIRSPGLGDTAMYLCATSRPGQGQETQYFGPGTRLLVL.

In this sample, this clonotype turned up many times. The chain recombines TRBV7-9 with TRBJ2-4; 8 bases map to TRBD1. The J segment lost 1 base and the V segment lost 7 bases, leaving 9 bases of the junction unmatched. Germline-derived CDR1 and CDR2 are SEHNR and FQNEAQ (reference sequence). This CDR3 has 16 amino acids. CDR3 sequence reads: CASTPSTGDAKNIQYF. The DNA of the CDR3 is TGTGCCAGCACCCCATCGACAGGGGATGCCAAAAACATTCAGTACTTC.

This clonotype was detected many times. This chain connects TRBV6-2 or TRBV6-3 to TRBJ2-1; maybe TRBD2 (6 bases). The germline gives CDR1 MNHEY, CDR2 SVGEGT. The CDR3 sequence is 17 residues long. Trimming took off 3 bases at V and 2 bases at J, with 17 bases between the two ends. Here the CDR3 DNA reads TGTGCCAGCAGTTATGGGATCGTGCGGGACGCCTACAATGAGCAGTTCTTC. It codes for CASSYGIVRDAYNEQFF.

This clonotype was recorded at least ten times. CDR3 coding DNA: TGCAGTGCTACACTAGCGGGGGGAGAGACCCAGTACTTC. Translated: CSATLAGGETQYF. The chain combines TRBV20-1 with TRBJ2-5, with TRBD2 matching 12 bases. This CDR3 contains 13 residues. CDR1 and CDR2 from the germline V gene are DFQATT and SNEGSKA (reference sequence). V lost 4 bases, J lost 4 bases, and 1 base stayed unmatched.

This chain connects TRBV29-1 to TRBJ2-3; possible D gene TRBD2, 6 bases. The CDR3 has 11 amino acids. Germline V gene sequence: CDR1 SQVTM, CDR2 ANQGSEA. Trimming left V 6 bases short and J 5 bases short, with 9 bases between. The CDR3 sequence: CSVGGGDTQYF. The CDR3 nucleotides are TGCAGCGTGGGGGGAGGAGATACGCAGTATTTT.

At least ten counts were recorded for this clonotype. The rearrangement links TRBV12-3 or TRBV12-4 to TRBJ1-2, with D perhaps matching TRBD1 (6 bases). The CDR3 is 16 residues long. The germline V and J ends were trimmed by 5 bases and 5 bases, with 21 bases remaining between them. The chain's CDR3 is CASSGSDTGKGYGYTF. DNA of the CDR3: TGTGCCAGCAGTGGGAGCGATACAGGGAAAGGATATGGCTACACCTTC.

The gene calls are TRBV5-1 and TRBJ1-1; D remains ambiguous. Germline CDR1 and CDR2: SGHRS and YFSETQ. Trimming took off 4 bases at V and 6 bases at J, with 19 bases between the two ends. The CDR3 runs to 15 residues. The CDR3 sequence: CASSPPGKEPSEAFF. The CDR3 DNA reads TGCGCCAGCAGCCCGCCCGGCAAGGAACCATCTGAAGCTTTCTTT.

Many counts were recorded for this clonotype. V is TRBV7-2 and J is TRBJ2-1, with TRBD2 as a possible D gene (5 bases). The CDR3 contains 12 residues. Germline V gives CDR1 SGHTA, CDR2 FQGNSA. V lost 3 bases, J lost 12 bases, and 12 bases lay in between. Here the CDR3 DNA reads TGTGCCAGCAGCTTTAACCGGGATTGGCAGTTCTTC. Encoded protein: CASSFNRDWQFF.

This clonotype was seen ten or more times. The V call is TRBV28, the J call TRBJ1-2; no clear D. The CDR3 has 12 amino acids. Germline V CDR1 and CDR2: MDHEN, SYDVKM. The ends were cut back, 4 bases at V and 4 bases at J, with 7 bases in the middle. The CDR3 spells CASSSYPYGYTF. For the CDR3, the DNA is TGTGCCAGCAGTTCCTACCCCTATGGCTACACCTTC.

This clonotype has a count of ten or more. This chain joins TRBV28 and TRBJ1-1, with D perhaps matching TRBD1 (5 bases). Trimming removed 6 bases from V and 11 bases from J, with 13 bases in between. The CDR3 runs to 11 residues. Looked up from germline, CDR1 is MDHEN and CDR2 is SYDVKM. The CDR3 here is CASSSQVRAFF. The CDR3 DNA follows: TGTGCCAGCAGCTCACAGGTGAGGGCTTTCTTT. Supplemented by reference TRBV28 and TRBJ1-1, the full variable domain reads DVKVTQSSRYLVKRTGEKVFLECVQDMDHENMFWYRQDPGLGLRLIYFSYDVKMKEKGDIPEGYSVSREKKERFSLILESASTNQTSMYLCASSSQVRAFFGQGTRLTVV.

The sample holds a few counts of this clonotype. The CDR3 DNA is TGCAGCGTTGAGGAGGGGGGATCCAAAAACATTCAGTACTTC. Encoded protein: CSVEEGGSKNIQYF. The chain couples TRBV29-1 to TRBJ2-4; D may match TRBD1 or TRBD2 (6 bases each). This CDR3 has 14 residues. Trimming removed 3 bases at V and 2 bases at J, with 11 bases between. CDR1 SQVTM and CDR2 ANQGSEA come from the germline V gene.

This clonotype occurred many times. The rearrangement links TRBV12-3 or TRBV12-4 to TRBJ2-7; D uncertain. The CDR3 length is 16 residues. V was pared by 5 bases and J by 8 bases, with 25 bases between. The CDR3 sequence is CASSAPHSNGVNKQYF. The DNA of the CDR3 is TGTGCCAGCAGTGCTCCACATTCAAACGGAGTTAATAAGCAGTACTTC.

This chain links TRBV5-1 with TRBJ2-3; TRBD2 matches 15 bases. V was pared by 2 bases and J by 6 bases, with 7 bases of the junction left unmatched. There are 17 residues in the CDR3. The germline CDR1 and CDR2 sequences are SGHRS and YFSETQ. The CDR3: CASSLRTSGGAGDTQYF. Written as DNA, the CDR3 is TGCGCCAGCAGCTTAAGGACTAGCGGGGGGGCCGGTGATACGCAGTATTTT. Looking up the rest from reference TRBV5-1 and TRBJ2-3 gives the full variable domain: KAGVTQTPRYLIKTRGQQVTLSCSPISGHRSVSWYQQTPGQGLQFLFEYFSETQRNKGNFPGRFSGRQFSNSRSEMNVSTLELGDSALYLCASSLRTSGGAGDTQYFGPGTRLTVL.

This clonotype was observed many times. The CDR3 is CSVRDRENTEAFF. The CDR3 DNA follows: TGCAGCGTGAGGGACAGGGAGAACACTGAAGCTTTCTTT. V and J are TRBV29-1 and TRBJ1-1; 9 bases agree with TRBD1. Per the germline V gene, CDR1 is SQVTM and CDR2 is ANQGSEA. Unmatched junction bases numbered 3, after V lost 6 bases and J lost 1 base. This CDR3 has 13 amino acids.

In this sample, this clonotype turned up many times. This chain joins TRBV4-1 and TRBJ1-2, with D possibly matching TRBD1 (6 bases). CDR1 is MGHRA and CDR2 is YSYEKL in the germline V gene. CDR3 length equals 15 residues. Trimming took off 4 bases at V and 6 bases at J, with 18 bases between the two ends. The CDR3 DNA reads TGCGCCAGCAGCCCTTCGACAGGACCTGGCGATGGCTACACCTTC. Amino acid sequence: CASSPSTGPGDGYTF.

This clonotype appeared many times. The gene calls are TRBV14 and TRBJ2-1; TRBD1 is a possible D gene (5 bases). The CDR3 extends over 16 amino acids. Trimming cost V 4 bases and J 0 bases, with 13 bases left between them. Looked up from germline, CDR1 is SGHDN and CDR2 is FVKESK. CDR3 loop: CASSPRQRLSYNEQFF. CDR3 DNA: TGTGCCAGCAGCCCTCGACAGAGACTCTCCTACAATGAGCAGTTCTTC.

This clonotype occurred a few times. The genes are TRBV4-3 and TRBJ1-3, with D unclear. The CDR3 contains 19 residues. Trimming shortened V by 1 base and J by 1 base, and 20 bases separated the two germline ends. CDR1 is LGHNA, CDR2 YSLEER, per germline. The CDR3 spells CASSQAAVGGLISGNTIYF. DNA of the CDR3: TGCGCCAGCAGCCAAGCCGCTGTTGGCGGTCTGATTTCTGGAAACACCATATATTTT.